The T cell receptor (beta chain) described here comes from a study of blood T cell repertoires in COVID-19. Repertoires were generated with immunoSEQ multiplex PCR, while TCRdb's copy carries only in-frame clones and drops some. The sample yields fewer than 65,000 clones, 83% seen once. The sequence derives from a human donor in a cohort sampled during active COVID-19. The sample was peripheral blood.

The chain's CDR3 is CASTPTQTVAKNIQYF. In DNA, the CDR3 is TGTGCCAGCACTCCTACCCAGACAGTAGCCAAAAACATTCAGTACTTC. The chain joins TRBV5-8 to TRBJ2-4, with a weak D call TRBD1 (5 bases). Trimming pared 6 bases from V and 0 bases from J, leaving 16 bases between. This CDR3 comprises 16 residues. Germline values: CDR1 SGHTS, CDR2 YDEGEE.